This T cell receptor beta chain was identified during a study of T cell responses to AZD1222 COVID-19 vaccine. The repertoire was sequenced with immunoSEQ multiplex PCR; TCRdb's copy has only in-frame clones and lacks some. The table has about 93,000 clones, 85% to 90% seen once. Findings and caveats of the study: Every sample of the repertoires postdated the peak T cell response. The study found vaccine-associated CD4 TCRs spanning spike, dominant at 160-218 and 743-854. The donor group comprised mostly white British people and more females; the analysis possibly underestimated clonal diversity.

As for this clone: Its antigen is undetermined.

Deletions cut 2 bases from V and 7 bases from J, with 14 bases between. CDR3 length equals 14 residues. Germline V gene sequence: CDR1 ENHRY, CDR2 SYGVKD. The sequencing used peripheral blood, collected 28 days after the second AZD1222 dose. This TCR was recovered from an adult who received the AZD1222 COVID-19 vaccine. The genes are TRBV10-3 and TRBJ1-1; tentative D call: TRBD1 (5 bases). The CDR3 nucleotides are TGTGCCATCAGTGAGCCCAGGAGGGGTAATGAAGCTTTCTTT. Protein sequence: CAISEPRRGNEAFF.